This paragraph reports one TCR beta chain. This clonotype was seen only once. Its antigen has not been determined. Because the CDR3 is missing its conserved closing phenylalanine or tryptophan, this is likely a read error. Libraries came from 5' RACE. The second PCR ran for roughly 7 to 11 cycles and used a J-beta primer mix along with a sample-barcoded 5' primer. Each TCR beta cDNA molecule received a unique molecular identifier from a template-switch 5' adaptor carrying 12 random nucleotides. At least 3 million CDR3-containing paired-end reads were obtained from each sample. First-strand cDNA was synthesized from all RNA with the Mint cDNA synthesis kit, primed by a TRBC-specific oligonucleotide. All cDNA was treated with uracil-DNA glycosylase and then went through a first 18-cycle PCR with the universal primers M1SS and BC2_uni_R. From the authors' description of their analysis: Each sample was normalized by randomly selecting 1 million high-quality reads, each carrying a distinct molecular identifier. Reads sharing molecular identifiers were discarded rather than binned into consensus sequences. MiTCR, with a Q25 quality threshold and the strictest error-elimination algorithm, was used for CDR3 identification, clonotype clustering and error correction. A nonparametric unseen species model using Euler transformation provided a lower-bound estimate of total TCR beta diversity. TCRdb passed the public sequencing reads through fastp at Q25 and MiXCR, retaining productive beta sequences. Records with the same CDR3 protein are collapsed into one entry carrying the most frequent genes and DNA. The V and J calls shown here were made by TCRdb, not taken from the authors' results. The sample profile shows fewer than 2 million distinct CDR3 sequences; 30% to 40% of them were found once. Of the sample, 20% to 25% is held by the ten largest clones.

The donors were a few dozen Caucasian individuals from Russia, aged roughly 6 to 90 years, who were systemically healthy. About 9.1 milliliters of peripheral blood were collected from each donor into EDTA-treated Vacutainer tubes. Ficoll-Paque density-gradient centrifugation was used to isolate PBMCs, with at least 6 million obtained per sample. Total RNA, at least 6 micrograms per sample, was extracted from PBMCs with Trizol reagent. For every donor, an aliquot of PBMCs went through flow cytometry to measure the percentages of naive CD45RAhigh/CD27high T cells. Trimming takes 4 bases from V and 0 bases from J, and the germline ends sit 9 bases apart. Reading the germline V gene gives CDR1 SQVTM and CDR2 ANQGSEA. A total of 13 residues make up the CDR3, ends included. The sequence is cut down to CDR3 DNA, 39 bases in frame from base 1. This entry belongs to a study of blood T cells in healthy people across ages (dated by TCRdb to about 2015). Regarding the study in general: In model experiments, roughly one uniquely barcoded TCR beta cDNA molecule per two T cells was captured by template switching. To track age-related changes in TCR beta repertoire diversity, the study relied on deep sequencing normalized with unique cDNA molecular identifiers. The donors were split into four age groups: young (average 16 years), middle-aged (around 37), aged (more than 55) and long-lived (approximately 80). Donors of different ages were randomly distributed across sequencing lanes to avoid experimental bias. Using the same blood draw, the study looked at two additional independent replicas of 1 million unique cDNA reads for two donors, one aged 18 to 30 and the other aged 80 or older.

The paper's findings and limits, for the study overall: As age increased, observed TCR beta diversity per million T cells dropped in a roughly linear way, and a significant reduction was already evident by age roughly 40. Compared with the aged group, the long-lived group had more naive CD4+ T cells, fewer expanded clones and increased TCR diversity, suggesting age selection. Estimates of total diversity based on one million sequenced T cells were considered lower bounds and underestimates. There was a strong correlation between observed TCR beta diversity and the percentage of naive T cells measured by flow cytometry. Since profiling was done on bulk unsorted PBMCs, naive and antigen-experienced compartments could not be conclusively compared. Because donor CMV infection status was unknown, age-related changes in expanded clonotypes were potentially confounded.

The receptor was isolated from a human donor in good health. Sequenced: blood. Rearrangement joined TRBV29-1 to TRBJ2-5; tentative D gene TRBD2, with 6 bases matching. This receptor has the CDR3 CSVVRDYQETQYL. The DNA is TGCAGCGTTGTGAGGGACTACCAAGAGACCCAGTACTTA.